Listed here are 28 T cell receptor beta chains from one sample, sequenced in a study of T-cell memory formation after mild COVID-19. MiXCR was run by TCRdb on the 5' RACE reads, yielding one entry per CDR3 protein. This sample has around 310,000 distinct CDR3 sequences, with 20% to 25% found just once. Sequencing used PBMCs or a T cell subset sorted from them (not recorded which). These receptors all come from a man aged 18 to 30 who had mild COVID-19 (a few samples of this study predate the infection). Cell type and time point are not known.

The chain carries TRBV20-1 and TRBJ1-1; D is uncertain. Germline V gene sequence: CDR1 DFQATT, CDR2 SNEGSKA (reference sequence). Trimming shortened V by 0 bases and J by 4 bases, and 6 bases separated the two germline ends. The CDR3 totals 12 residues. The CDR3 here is CSAREVFTEAFF. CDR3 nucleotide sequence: TGCAGTGCTAGAGAGGTGTTCACTGAAGCTTTCTTT.

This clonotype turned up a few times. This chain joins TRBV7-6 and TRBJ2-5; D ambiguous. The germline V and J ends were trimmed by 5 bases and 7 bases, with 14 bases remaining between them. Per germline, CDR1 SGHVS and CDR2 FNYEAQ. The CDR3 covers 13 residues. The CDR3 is CASSPPGEGTQYF. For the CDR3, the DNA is TGTGCCAGCAGCCCCCCGGGCGAAGGGACCCAGTACTTC.

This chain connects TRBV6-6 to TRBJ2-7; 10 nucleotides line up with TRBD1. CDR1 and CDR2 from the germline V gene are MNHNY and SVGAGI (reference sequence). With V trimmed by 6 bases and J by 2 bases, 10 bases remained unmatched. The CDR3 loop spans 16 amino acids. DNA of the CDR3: TGTGCCAGCAGCCTTGAGCCGGGACAGGGGCCCTACGAGCAGTACGTC. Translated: CASSLEPGQGPYEQYV.

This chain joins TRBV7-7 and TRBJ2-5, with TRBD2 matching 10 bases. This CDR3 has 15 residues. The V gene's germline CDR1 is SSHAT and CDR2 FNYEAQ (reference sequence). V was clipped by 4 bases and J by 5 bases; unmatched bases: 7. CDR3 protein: CASSWSGGAQETQYF. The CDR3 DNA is TGTGCCAGCAGCTGGAGCGGGGGGGCTCAGGAGACCCAGTACTTC.

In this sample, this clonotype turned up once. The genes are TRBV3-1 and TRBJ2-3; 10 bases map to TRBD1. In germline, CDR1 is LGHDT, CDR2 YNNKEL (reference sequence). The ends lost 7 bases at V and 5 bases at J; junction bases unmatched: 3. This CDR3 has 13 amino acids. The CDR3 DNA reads TGTGCCAGCACGGGACAGGGGAGAGATACGCAGTATTTT. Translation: CASTGQGRDTQYF.

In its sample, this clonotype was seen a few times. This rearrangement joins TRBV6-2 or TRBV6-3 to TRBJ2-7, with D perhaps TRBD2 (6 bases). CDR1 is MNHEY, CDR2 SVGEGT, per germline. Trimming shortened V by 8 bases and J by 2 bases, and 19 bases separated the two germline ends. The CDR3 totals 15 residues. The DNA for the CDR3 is TGTGCCAGCCGCCGACAACCGGGAGTCACCTACGAGCAGTACGTC. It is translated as CASRRQPGVTYEQYV.

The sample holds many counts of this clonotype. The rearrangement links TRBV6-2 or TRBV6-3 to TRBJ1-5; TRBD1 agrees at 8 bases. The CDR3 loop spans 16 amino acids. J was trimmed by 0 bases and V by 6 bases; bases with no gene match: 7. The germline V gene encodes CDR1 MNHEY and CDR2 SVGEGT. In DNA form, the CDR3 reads TGTGCCAGCAGCCCCGGACAGGGCCCTAGCAATCAGCCCCAGCATTTT. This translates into CASSPGQGPSNQPQHF.

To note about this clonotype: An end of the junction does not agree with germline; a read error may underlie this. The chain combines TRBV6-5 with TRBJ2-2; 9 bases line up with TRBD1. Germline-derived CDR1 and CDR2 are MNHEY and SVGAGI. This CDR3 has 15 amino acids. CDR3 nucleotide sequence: TGTGCCAGCAGTTGGACAGGGGCCGGGACCGGGGAGATGTTTTTT. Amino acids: CASSWTGAGTGEMFF.

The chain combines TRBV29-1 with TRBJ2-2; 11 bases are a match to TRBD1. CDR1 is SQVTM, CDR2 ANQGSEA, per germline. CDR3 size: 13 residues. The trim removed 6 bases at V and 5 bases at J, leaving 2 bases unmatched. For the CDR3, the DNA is TGCAGCGTCGGGACAGGGGGTACCGGGGAGCTGTTTTTT. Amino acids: CSVGTGGTGELFF.

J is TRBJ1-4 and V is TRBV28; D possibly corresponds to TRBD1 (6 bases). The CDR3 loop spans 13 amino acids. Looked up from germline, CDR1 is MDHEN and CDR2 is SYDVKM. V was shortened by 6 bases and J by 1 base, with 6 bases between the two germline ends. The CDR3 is CASRQGTNEKLFF. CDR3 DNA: TGTGCCAGCAGACAGGGAACTAATGAAAAACTGTTTTTT. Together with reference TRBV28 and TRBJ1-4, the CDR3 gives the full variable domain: DVKVTQSSRYLVKRTGEKVFLECVQDMDHENMFWYRQDPGLGLRLIYFSYDVKMKEKGDIPEGYSVSREKKERFSLILESASTNQTSMYLCASRQGTNEKLFFGSGTQLSVL.

For the CDR3, the DNA is TGCGCCAGCAGCGCAGGGATGGACACCGGGGAGCTGTTTTTT. Translated, it gives CASSAGMDTGELFF. The chain combines TRBV5-1 with TRBJ2-2, with D maybe TRBD1 (5 bases). Trimming shortened V by 4 bases and J by 3 bases, and 10 bases separated the two germline ends. Germline V gene sequence: CDR1 SGHRS, CDR2 YFSETQ. The CDR3 runs 14 residues.

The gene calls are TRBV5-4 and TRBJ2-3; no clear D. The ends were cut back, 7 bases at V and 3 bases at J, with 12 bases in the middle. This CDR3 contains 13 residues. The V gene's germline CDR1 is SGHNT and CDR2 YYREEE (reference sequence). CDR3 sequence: CASRSTRTDTQYF. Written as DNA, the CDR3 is TGTGCCAGCCGCTCCACAAGAACAGATACGCAGTATTTT.

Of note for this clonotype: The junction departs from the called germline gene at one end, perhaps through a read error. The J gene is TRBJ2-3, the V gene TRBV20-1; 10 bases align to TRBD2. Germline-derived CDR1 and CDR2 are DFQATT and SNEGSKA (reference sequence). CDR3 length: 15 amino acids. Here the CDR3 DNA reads TGCAGTGCTGGAGAGGGACTAGCGCGGCCAGATACGCAGTATTTT. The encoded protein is CSAGEGLARPDTQYF.

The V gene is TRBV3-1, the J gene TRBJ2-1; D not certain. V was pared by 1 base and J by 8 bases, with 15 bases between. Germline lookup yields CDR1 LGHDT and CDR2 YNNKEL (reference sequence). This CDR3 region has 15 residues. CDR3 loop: CASSQGAYATHEQFF. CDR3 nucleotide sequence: TGTGCCAGCAGCCAAGGGGCTTATGCTACCCATGAGCAGTTCTTC.

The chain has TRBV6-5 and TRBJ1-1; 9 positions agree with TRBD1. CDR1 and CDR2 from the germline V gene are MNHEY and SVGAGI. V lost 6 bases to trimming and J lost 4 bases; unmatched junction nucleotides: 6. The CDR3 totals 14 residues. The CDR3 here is CASSRDRESTEAFF. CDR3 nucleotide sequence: TGTGCCAGCAGCCGGGACAGGGAGTCCACTGAAGCTTTCTTT.

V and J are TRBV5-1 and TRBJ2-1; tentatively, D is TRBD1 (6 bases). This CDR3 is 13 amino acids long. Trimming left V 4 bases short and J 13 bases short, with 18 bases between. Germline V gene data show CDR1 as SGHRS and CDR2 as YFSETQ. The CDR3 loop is CASSTGNREGQFF. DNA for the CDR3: TGCGCCAGCAGCACGGGTAACAGGGAAGGTCAGTTCTTC. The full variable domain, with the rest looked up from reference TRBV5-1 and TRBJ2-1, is KAGVTQTPRYLIKTRGQQVTLSCSPISGHRSVSWYQQTPGQGLQFLFEYFSETQRNKGNFPGRFSGRQFSNSRSEMNVSTLELGDSALYLCASSTGNREGQFFGPGTRLTVL.

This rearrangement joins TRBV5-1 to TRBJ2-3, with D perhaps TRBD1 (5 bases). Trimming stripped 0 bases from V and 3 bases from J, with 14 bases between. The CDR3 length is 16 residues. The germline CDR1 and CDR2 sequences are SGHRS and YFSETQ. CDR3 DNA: TGCGCCAGCAGCTTGGCCGGGCAGGGAATAACAGATACGCAGTATTTT. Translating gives CASSLAGQGITDTQYF.

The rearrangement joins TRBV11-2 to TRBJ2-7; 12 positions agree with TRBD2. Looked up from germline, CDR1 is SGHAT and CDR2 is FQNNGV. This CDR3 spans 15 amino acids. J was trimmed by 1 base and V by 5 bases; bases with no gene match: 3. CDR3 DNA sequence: TGTGCCAGCAGCCGGACTAGCGGGGTTTCCTACGAGCAGTACTTC. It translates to CASSRTSGVSYEQYF.

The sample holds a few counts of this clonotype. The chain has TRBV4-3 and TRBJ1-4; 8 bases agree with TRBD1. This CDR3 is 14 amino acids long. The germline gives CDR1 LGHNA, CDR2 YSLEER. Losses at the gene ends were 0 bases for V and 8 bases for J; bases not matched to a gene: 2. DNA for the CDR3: TGCGCCAGCAGCCAAGAAGGGACAGGAGAAAAACTGTTTTTT. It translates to CASSQEGTGEKLFF.

CDR3 sequence: CAISEVLRDTLYEQYF. The CDR3 bases are TGTGCCATCAGTGAGGTTCTCCGGGACACCCTATACGAGCAGTACTTC. The chain carries TRBV10-3 and TRBJ2-7, with D tentatively TRBD1 (6 bases). The CDR3 sequence is 16 residues long. V was shortened by 2 bases and J by 4 bases, with 18 bases between the two germline ends. The germline CDR1 and CDR2 sequences are ENHRY and SYGVKD.

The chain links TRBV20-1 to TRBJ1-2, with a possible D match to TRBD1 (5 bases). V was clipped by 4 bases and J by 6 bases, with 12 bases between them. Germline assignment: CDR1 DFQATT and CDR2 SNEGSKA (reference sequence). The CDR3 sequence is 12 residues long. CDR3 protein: CSATGDGDGYTF. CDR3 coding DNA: TGCAGTGCTACGGGGGATGGGGATGGCTACACCTTC.

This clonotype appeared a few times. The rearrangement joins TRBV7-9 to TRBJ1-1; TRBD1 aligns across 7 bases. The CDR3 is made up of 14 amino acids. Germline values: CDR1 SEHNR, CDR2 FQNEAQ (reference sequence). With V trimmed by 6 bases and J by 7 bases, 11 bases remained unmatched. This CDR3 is CASSREGATLEAFF. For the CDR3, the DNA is TGTGCCAGCAGTCGAGAGGGGGCTACGCTTGAAGCTTTCTTT.

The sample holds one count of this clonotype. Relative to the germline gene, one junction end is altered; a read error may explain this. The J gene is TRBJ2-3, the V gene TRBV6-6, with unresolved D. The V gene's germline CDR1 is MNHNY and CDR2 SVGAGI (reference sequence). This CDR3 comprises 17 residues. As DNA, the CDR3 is TGTGACAGCCGCGCCCCCTGGGCTCCTGACCCCACAGATACGCAGTATTTT. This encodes CDSRAPWAPDPTDTQYF.

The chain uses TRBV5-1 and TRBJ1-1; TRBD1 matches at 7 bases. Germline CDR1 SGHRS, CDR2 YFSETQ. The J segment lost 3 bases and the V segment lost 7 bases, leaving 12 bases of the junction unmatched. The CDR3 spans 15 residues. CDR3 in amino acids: CASSSSTGRDTEAFF. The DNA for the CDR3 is TGCGCCAGCTCGTCCTCGACAGGGAGAGACACTGAAGCTTTCTTT.

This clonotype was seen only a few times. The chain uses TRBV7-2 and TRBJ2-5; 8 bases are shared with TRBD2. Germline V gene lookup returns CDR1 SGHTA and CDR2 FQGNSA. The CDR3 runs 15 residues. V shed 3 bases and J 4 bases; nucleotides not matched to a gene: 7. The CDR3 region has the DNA TGTGCCAGCAGCTTCTACAGCGGGAGCCCAGAGACCCAGTACTTC. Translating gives CASSFYSGSPETQYF.

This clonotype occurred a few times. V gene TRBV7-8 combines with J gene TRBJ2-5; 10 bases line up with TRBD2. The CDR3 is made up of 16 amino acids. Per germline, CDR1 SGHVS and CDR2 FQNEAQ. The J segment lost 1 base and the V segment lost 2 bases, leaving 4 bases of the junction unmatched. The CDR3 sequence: CASSLLTSGLQETQYF. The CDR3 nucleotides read TGTGCCAGCAGCTTACTGACTAGCGGGCTCCAAGAGACCCAGTACTTC.

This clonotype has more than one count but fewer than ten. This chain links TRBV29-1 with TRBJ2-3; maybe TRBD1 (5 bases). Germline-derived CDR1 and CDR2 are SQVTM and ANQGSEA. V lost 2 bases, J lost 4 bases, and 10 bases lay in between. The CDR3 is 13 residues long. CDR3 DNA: TGCAGCGTTGAATTGGCAGGGCCAGATACGCAGTATTTT. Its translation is CSVELAGPDTQYF.

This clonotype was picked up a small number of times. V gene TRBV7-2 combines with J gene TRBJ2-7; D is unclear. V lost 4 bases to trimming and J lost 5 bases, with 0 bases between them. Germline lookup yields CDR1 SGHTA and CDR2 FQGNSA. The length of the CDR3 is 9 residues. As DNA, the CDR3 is TGTGCCAGCAGCTACGAGCAGTACGTC. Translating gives CASSYEQYV.